The 32 T cell receptor beta chains given below trace back to one sample, sequenced in a study of T cells after yellow fever vaccination. TCRdb fed the 5' RACE reads into MiXCR, producing one record per CDR3 protein. The repertoire includes roughly 340,000 distinct CDR3 sequences, around 3.9% of them detected once, and less than 25% sits in the top ten. This specimen consisted of PBMCs, obtained 5 days after the yellow fever booster vaccination. The receptors shown here come from a man younger than 30 who received the YFV17D yellow fever vaccine.

The chain couples TRBV18 to TRBJ2-2; possible D gene TRBD1, 6 bases. This CDR3 spans 14 amino acids. Germline V gives CDR1 KGHSH, CDR2 LQKENI. V was trimmed by 5 bases and J by 7 bases, leaving 14 bases between them. CDR3: CASSFDRTSGELFF. The CDR3 DNA reads TGTGCCAGCTCATTCGACAGGACCAGCGGGGAGCTGTTTTTT.

This clonotype has more than one count but fewer than ten. The chain carries TRBV2 and TRBJ1-1; possibly TRBD1 for D (5 bases). V lost 6 bases to trimming and J lost 1 base, with 12 bases between them. CDR1 is SNHLY, CDR2 FYNNEI, per germline. This CDR3 region has 14 residues. CDR3 nucleotides: TGTGCCAGCAGGGTCCAGGGAAGGAACACTGAAGCTTTCTTT. Its translation is CASRVQGRNTEAFF.

The chain joins TRBV12-3 or TRBV12-4 to TRBJ2-5; TRBD2 matches at 8 bases. V dropped 1 base and J dropped 3; count of bases not matched to a gene: 7. The CDR3 has 16 residues. As DNA, the CDR3 is TGTGCCAGCAGTTTAGACGAAGGAGCGGGGGAAGAGACCCAGTACTTC. Translation gives CASSLDEGAGEETQYF.

This clonotype was counted between two and nine times. V gene TRBV27 combines with J gene TRBJ1-6; D gene uncertain. The CDR3 spans 14 residues. CDR1 MNHEY and CDR2 SMNVEV come from the germline V gene (reference sequence). The V end was cut by 3 bases, the J end by 7 bases, with 10 bases between. DNA for the CDR3: TGTGCCAGCAGTTTCCAGCCACCGAATTCACCCCTCCACTTT. As protein: CASSFQPPNSPLHF.

This clonotype was counted between two and nine times. The genes are TRBV9 and TRBJ1-1, with D uncertain. Germline V gene sequence: CDR1 SGDLS, CDR2 YYNGEE. V was cut by 0 bases and J by 3 bases, with 9 bases left in between. The length of the CDR3 is 14 residues. CDR3 nucleotides: TGTGCCAGCAGCGTAGAGTGGGTGGACACTGAAGCTTTCTTT. Residues: CASSVEWVDTEAFF. Full variable domain (remainder filled in from reference TRBV9 and TRBJ1-1): DSGVTQTPKHLITATGQRVTLRCSPRSGDLSVYWYQQSLDQGLQFLIQYYNGEERAKGNILERFSAQQFPDLHSELNLSSLELGDSALYFCASSVEWVDTEAFFGQGTRLTVV.

This clonotype appeared a few times. The rearrangement uses TRBV6-1 and TRBJ2-2; TRBD1 agrees at 7 bases. Germline V gives CDR1 MNHNS, CDR2 SASEGT. The V and J ends lost 5 bases and 0 bases, in that order; junction bases with no gene match: 9. The CDR3 has 17 residues. The CDR3 is CASSHRTGTANTGELFF. The CDR3 nucleotides read TGTGCCAGCAGTCACCGTACCGGGACAGCGAACACCGGGGAGCTGTTTTTT.

Many counts were recorded for this clonotype. The chain uses TRBV20-1 and TRBJ1-1; TRBD1 might be the D (6 bases). Germline V CDR1 and CDR2: DFQATT, SNEGSKA (reference sequence). The CDR3 has 14 amino acids. The V end was cut by 5 bases, the J end by 1 base, with 14 bases between. This CDR3 reads CSARPGARNTEAFF. CDR3 DNA: TGCAGTGCTCGCCCGGGGGCGCGGAACACTGAAGCTTTCTTT.

This clonotype came up many times. The V gene is TRBV7-2, the J gene TRBJ2-5, with D perhaps matching TRBD2 (6 bases). CDR3 length: 16 amino acids. Per germline, CDR1 SGHTA and CDR2 FQGNSA. Trimming stripped 1 base from V and 3 bases from J, with 15 bases between. For the CDR3, the DNA is TGTGCCAGCAGCTTAGGCGGGGTACCCTCGGAAGAGACCCAGTACTTC. This encodes CASSLGGVPSEETQYF.

This clonotype has more than one count but fewer than ten. The chain carries TRBV4-1 and TRBJ2-5; 7 nucleotides match TRBD1. Germline assignment: CDR1 MGHRA and CDR2 YSYEKL. The CDR3 sequence is 15 residues long. Trimming cost V 2 bases and J 5 bases; bases outside gene matches: 8. The CDR3 sequence: CASSQWGQGGETQYF. The CDR3 region has the DNA TGCGCCAGCAGCCAATGGGGACAAGGGGGCGAGACCCAGTACTTC.

This clonotype was counted many times. The rearrangement joins TRBV5-1 to TRBJ1-1, with TRBD1 matching over 9 bases. V shed 0 bases, J shed 10 bases, and the junction held 4 bases outside the gene matches. This CDR3 is built from 13 residues. Germline CDR1 reads SGHRS; CDR2 reads YFSETQ. The CDR3 here is CASSLVLGQGAFF. The CDR3 DNA reads as TGCGCCAGCAGCTTGGTGTTGGGACAGGGAGCTTTCTTT.

This clonotype was seen repeatedly, ten times or more. This chain joins TRBV10-3 and TRBJ1-3; no reliable D call. The CDR3 contains 12 residues. Trimming removed 11 bases at V and 3 bases at J, with 11 bases between. The germline CDR1 and CDR2 sequences are ENHRY and SYGVKD. CDR3 bases: TGTGCCGCCCTCCGTGATGGAAACACCATATATTTT. This sequence encodes CAALRDGNTIYF.

This rearrangement joins TRBV5-1 to TRBJ2-7; D not resolved. CDR3 size: 16 residues. V was pared by 0 bases and J by 3 bases, with 16 bases between. The germline gives CDR1 SGHRS, CDR2 YFSETQ. The CDR3 sequence is CASSLDPGTFLYEQYF. CDR3 DNA: TGCGCCAGCAGCTTGGACCCGGGTACCTTCCTCTACGAGCAGTACTTC.

This sequence joins TRBV30 and TRBJ1-6, with D tentatively TRBD1 (5 bases). Trimming removed 6 bases at V and 6 bases at J, with 12 bases between. Per the germline V gene, CDR1 is GTSNPN and CDR2 is SVGIG (reference sequence). This CDR3 region has 13 residues. The CDR3 DNA is TGTGCCTGCAACAGGCGGGGTAATTCACCCCTCCACTTT. Protein product: CACNRRGNSPLHF.

The CDR3 protein is CASSYSKSGGRDTQYF. The CDR3 DNA follows: TGTGCCAGCAGTTACTCGAAAAGCGGGGGGCGGGATACGCAGTATTTT. V usage is TRBV6-2 or TRBV6-3 and J usage is TRBJ2-3, with 9 bases matching TRBD2. Germline CDR1 reads MNHEY; CDR2 reads SVGEGT. The CDR3 has 16 amino acids. V dropped 0 bases and J dropped 6; count of bases not matched to a gene: 7.

The chain carries TRBV7-3 and TRBJ1-5; no clear D. CDR1 is SGHTA and CDR2 is FQGTGA in the germline V gene. With 2 bases removed from V and 4 bases from J, the gap between germline ends came to 15 bases. CDR3 length: 16 amino acids. CDR3 protein: CASSLYCAESNQPQHF. CDR3 nucleotide sequence: TGTGCCAGCAGCTTATACTGTGCGGAATCTAATCAGCCCCAGCATTTT.

The sample holds many counts of this clonotype. The genes are TRBV3-1 and TRBJ2-3; unclear D gene. This CDR3 is built from 15 residues. Germline V gene sequence: CDR1 LGHDT, CDR2 YNNKEL (reference sequence). V was cut by 0 bases and J by 5 bases, with 12 bases left in between. In DNA form, the CDR3 reads TGTGCCAGCAGCCAAGACCCTTTGGTAGGAGATACGCAGTATTTT. It translates to CASSQDPLVGDTQYF.

The rearrangement uses TRBV7-2 and TRBJ1-1; 7 bases fit TRBD1. CDR1 and CDR2 from the germline V gene are SGHTA and FQGNSA. The CDR3 is made up of 12 amino acids. The J segment lost 11 bases and the V segment lost 3 bases, leaving 6 bases of the junction unmatched. The CDR3 is CASSLVTGRAFF. CDR3 bases: TGTGCCAGCAGCTTGGTGACAGGGAGGGCTTTCTTT.

This chain connects TRBV6-5 to TRBJ1-5, with D possibly TRBD1 on 5 matching bases. Germline loops: CDR1 MNHEY, CDR2 SVGAGI. The CDR3 covers 15 residues. V was cut by 2 bases and J by 4 bases, with 12 bases left in between. The CDR3 here is CASSYLGRGNQPQHF. The CDR3 DNA is TGTGCCAGCAGTTACCTGGGACGGGGTAATCAGCCCCAGCATTTT.

This clonotype was recorded at least ten times. This chain connects TRBV29-1 to TRBJ1-4, with D perhaps TRBD1 (5 bases). V shed 4 bases and J shed 3 bases, with 9 bases lying between them. This CDR3 has 13 amino acids. Germline V lookup: CDR1 SQVTM, CDR2 ANQGSEA. The CDR3 DNA follows: TGCAGCGTTGGAGGACACGCTAATGAAAAACTGTTTTTT. Its translation is CSVGGHANEKLFF.

The chain recombines TRBV4-1 with TRBJ1-2; D is uncertain. This CDR3 has 16 amino acids. V was clipped by 0 bases and J by 2 bases, with 13 bases between them. CDR1 and CDR2 (germline): MGHRA, YSYEKL. CDR3: CASSQDSQLNNYGYTF. The CDR3 nucleotides read TGCGCCAGCAGCCAAGATAGCCAGCTCAACAACTATGGCTACACCTTC.

The J gene is TRBJ2-1, the V gene TRBV7-2; the D is unclear. Per germline, CDR1 SGHTA and CDR2 FQGNSA. V lost 2 bases and J lost 2, with 7 bases in between. The length of the CDR3 is 14 residues. The CDR3 DNA reads as TGTGCCAGCAGCTTATCAGCGCCCTACAATGAGCAGTTCTTC. It encodes CASSLSAPYNEQFF.

This clonotype was observed at least ten times. This rearrangement joins TRBV7-2 to TRBJ1-6; D ambiguous. V lost 6 bases, J lost 2 bases, and 11 bases lay in between. Per germline, CDR1 SGHTA and CDR2 FQGNSA. The CDR3 runs to 15 residues. CDR3 loop: CASRRTDTYNSPLHF. The CDR3 nucleotides read TGTGCCAGCAGGAGAACAGATACCTATAATTCACCCCTCCACTTT.

This clonotype was detected many times. This chain links TRBV6-2 or TRBV6-3 with TRBJ2-7, with D unresolved. Germline V gene sequence: CDR1 MNHEY, CDR2 SVGEGT. V gave up 6 bases and J gave up 0 bases, with 6 bases separating them. The CDR3 is 12 residues long. The CDR3 DNA follows: TGTGCCAGCAGCCGGAGCTCCTACGAGCAGTACTTC. Protein: CASSRSSYEQYF.

A few counts support this clonotype. The gene calls are TRBV15 and TRBJ2-3, with 9 positions matching TRBD1. Per the germline V gene, CDR1 is LNHNV and CDR2 is YYDKDF (reference sequence). Losses at the gene ends were 5 bases for V and 1 base for J; bases not matched to a gene: 4. CDR3 length: 15 amino acids. The DNA of the CDR3 is TGTGCCACCAGCGTCCGGGACAGGGGCACAGATACGCAGTATTTT. Translation: CATSVRDRGTDTQYF.

This clonotype was counted many times. The chain carries TRBV7-3 and TRBJ2-2, with D possibly TRBD1 on 5 matching bases. This CDR3 spans 14 amino acids. The V end lost 3 bases, the J end lost 5 bases, and 10 bases lay between the germline ends. Germline CDR1 reads SGHTA; CDR2 reads FQGTGA. In DNA, the CDR3 is TGTGCCAGCAGCTTCAAGGGGCCTACCGGGGAGCTGTTTTTT. Its protein product is CASSFKGPTGELFF.

This clonotype came up many times. The chain couples TRBV24-1 to TRBJ2-2; no firm D call. Germline loops: CDR1 KGHDR, CDR2 SFDVKD. The CDR3 loop spans 16 amino acids. Trimming stripped 2 bases from V and 0 bases from J, with 9 bases between. CDR3 loop: CATSDYMSSNTGELFF. CDR3 nucleotide sequence: TGTGCCACCAGTGATTATATGAGCTCGAACACCGGGGAGCTGTTTTTT.

This clonotype was counted many times. The chain is built from TRBV4-3 and TRBJ1-1; no clear D gene. The germline V and J ends were trimmed by 0 bases and 5 bases, with 13 bases remaining between them. This CDR3 is 15 amino acids long. Germline V CDR1 and CDR2: LGHNA, YSLEER. The CDR3 region has the DNA TGCGCCAGCAGCCAAGATAGCTCCCGTGGAACTGAAGCTTTCTTT. Translated, it gives CASSQDSSRGTEAFF.

This clonotype was picked up a small number of times. V and J are TRBV21-1 and TRBJ1-1; the D segment call TRBD1 is taken from the table without a DNA check. TRBV21-1 is described as a pseudogene. The CDR3 is 14 amino acids. The CDR3 loop reads CASSKQGSRTEAFF. The CDR3 nucleotides are TGTGCCAGCAGCAAGCAGGGGAGCAGGACTGAAGCTTTCTTT.

The V call is TRBV6-1, the J call TRBJ2-3; TRBD2 agrees at 16 bases. CDR1 and CDR2 from the germline V gene are MNHNS and SASEGT. The CDR3 extends over 17 amino acids. J lost 4 bases, V lost 6 bases, and 7 bases had no gene match. In DNA form, the CDR3 reads TGTGCCAGCAGGGCCGGGACTAGCGGGGGGGGGCCAGATACGCAGTATTTT. Its protein product is CASRAGTSGGGPDTQYF.

A few counts support this clonotype. No DNA is shown, since the ends of the CDR3 on it are uncertain; the CDR3 is the one TCRdb lists. The CDR3 here is CASTSGGPTDTQYF. V gene TRBV19 combines with J gene TRBJ2-3; the table calls TRBD2, which could not be checked here. Germline CDR1 reads LNHDA; CDR2 reads SQIVND (reference sequence). The CDR3 contains 14 residues when both ends are counted.

This clonotype showed up many times. The CDR3 here is CASSLIDAVGTEAFF. The DNA of the CDR3 is TGTGCCAGCAGTTTAATTGACGCAGTTGGCACTGAAGCTTTCTTT. This chain joins TRBV28 and TRBJ1-1; D is unclear. The CDR3 covers 15 residues. V lost 2 bases to trimming and J lost 4 bases, with 14 bases between them. In germline, CDR1 is MDHEN, CDR2 SYDVKM.

This clonotype was counted ten times or more. The chain carries TRBV20-1 and TRBJ1-1, with D unresolved. The CDR3 length is 12 residues. Looked up from germline, CDR1 is DFQATT and CDR2 is SNEGSKA (reference sequence). V was shortened by 5 bases and J by 1 base, with 8 bases between the two germline ends. The CDR3 is CSAFSENTEAFF. CDR3 sequence (DNA): TGCAGTGCTTTCAGTGAGAACACTGAAGCTTTCTTT.